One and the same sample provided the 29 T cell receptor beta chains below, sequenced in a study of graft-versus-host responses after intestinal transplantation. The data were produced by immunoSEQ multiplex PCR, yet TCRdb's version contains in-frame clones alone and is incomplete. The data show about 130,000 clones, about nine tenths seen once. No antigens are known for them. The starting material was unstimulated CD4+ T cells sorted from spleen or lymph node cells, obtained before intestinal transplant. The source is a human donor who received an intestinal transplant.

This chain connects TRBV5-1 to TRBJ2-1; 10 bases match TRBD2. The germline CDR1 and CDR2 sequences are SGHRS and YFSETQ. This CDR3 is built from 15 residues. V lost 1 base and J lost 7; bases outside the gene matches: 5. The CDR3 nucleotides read TGCGCCAGCAGCTTGATAGCGGGAGGTGCAAATGAGCAGTTCTTC. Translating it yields CASSLIAGGANEQFF. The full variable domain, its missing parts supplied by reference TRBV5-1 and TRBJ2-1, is KAGVTQTPRYLIKTRGQQVTLSCSPISGHRSVSWYQQTPGQGLQFLFEYFSETQRNKGNFPGRFSGRQFSNSRSEMNVSTLELGDSALYLCASSLIAGGANEQFFGPGTRLTVL.

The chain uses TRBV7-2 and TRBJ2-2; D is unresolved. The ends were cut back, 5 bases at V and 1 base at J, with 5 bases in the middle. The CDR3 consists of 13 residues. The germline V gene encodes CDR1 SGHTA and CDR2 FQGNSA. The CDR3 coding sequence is TGTGCCAGCAGCCTGAAGAACACCGGGGAGCTGTTTTTT. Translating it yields CASSLKNTGELFF.

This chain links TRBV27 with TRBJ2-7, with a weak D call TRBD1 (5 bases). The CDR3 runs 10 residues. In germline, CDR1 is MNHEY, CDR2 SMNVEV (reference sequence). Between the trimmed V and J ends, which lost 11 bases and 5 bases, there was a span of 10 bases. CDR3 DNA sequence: TGTGCCTCTAGGGGTAACGAGCAGTACTTC. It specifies CASRGNEQYF.

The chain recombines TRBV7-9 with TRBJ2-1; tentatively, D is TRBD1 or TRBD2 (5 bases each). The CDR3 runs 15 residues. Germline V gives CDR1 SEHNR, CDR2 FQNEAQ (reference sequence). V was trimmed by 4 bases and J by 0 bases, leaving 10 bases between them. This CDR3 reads CASSWDGISYNEQFF. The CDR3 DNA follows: TGTGCCAGCAGCTGGGACGGGATCTCCTACAATGAGCAGTTCTTC.

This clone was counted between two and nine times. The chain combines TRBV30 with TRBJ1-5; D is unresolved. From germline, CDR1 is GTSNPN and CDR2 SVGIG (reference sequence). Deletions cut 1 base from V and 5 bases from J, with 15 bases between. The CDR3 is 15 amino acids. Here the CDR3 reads CAWSAGPQADQPQHF. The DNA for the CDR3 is TGTGCCTGGAGTGCCGGACCTCAGGCCGATCAGCCCCAGCATTTT.

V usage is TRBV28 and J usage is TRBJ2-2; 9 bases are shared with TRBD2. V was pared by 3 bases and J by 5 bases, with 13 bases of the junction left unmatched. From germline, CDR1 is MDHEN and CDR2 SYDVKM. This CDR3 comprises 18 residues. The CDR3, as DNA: TGTGCCAGCAGTTTTTTTTCGCGGGAGGGTCCCAAAACCGGGGAGCTGTTTTTT. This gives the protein CASSFFSREGPKTGELFF. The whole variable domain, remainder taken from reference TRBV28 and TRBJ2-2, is DVKVTQSSRYLVKRTGEKVFLECVQDMDHENMFWYRQDPGLGLRLIYFSYDVKMKEKGDIPEGYSVSREKKERFSLILESASTNQTSMYLCASSFFSREGPKTGELFFGEGSRLTVL.

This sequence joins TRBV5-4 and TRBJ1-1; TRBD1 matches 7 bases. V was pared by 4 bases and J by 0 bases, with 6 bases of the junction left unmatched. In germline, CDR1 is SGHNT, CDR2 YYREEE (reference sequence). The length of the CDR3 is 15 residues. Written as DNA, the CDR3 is TGTGCCAGCAGCAGAAACAGGGGCATGAACACTGAAGCTTTCTTT. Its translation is CASSRNRGMNTEAFF. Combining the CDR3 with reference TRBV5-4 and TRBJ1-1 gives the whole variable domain ETGVTQSPTHLIKTRGQQVTLRCSSQSGHNTVSWYQQALGQGPQFIFQYYREEENGRGNFPPRFSGLQFPNYSSELNVNALELDDSALYLCASSRNRGMNTEAFFGQGTRLTVV.

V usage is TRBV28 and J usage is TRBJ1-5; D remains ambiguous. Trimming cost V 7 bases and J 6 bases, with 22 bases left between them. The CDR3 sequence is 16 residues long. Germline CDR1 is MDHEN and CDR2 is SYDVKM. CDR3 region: CASTPVGRPRSQPQHF. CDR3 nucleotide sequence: TGTGCCAGCACCCCGGTTGGAAGGCCGAGAAGTCAGCCCCAGCATTTT.

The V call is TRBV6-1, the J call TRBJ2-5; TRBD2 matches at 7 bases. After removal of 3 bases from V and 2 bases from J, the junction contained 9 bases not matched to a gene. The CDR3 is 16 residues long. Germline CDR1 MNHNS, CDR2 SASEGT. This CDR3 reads CASSEDWGGKQETQYF. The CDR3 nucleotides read TGTGCCAGCAGTGAGGATTGGGGGGGGAAACAAGAGACCCAGTACTTC.

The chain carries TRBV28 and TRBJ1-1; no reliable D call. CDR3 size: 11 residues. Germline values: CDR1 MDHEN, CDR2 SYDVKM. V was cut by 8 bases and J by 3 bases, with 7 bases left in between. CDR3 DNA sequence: TGTGCCAGCTTCTTTGACACTGAAGCTTTCTTT. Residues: CASFFDTEAFF.

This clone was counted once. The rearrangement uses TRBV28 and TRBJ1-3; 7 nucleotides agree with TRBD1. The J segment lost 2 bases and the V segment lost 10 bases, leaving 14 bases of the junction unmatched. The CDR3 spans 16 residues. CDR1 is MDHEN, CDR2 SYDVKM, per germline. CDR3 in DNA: TGTGCCATCGGCTCGGAGGGGGCGCAGACTGGAAACACCATATATTTT. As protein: CAIGSEGAQTGNTIYF.

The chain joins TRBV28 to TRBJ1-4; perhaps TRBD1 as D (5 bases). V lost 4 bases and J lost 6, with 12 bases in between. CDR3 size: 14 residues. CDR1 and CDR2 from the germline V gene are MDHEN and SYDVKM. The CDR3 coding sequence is TGTGCCAGCAGTTCCGGGACCGAGGATGAAAAACTGTTTTTT. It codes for CASSSGTEDEKLFF.

The CDR3, as DNA: TGTGCCACCTCCCAGGGGTTGGTGGCTGGGGCCAACGTCCTGACTTTC. This translates into CATSQGLVAGANVLTF. The chain has TRBV5-4 and TRBJ2-6; tentative D call: TRBD1 (6 bases). Germline-derived CDR1 and CDR2 are SGHNT and YYREEE (reference sequence). V was trimmed by 9 bases and J by 2 bases, leaving 18 bases between them. This CDR3 comprises 16 residues.

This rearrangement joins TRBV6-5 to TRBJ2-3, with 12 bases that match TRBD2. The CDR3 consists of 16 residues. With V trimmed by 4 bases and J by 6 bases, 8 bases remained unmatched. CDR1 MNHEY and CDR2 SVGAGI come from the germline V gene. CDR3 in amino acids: CASSSPTSGSKDTQYF. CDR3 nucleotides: TGTGCCAGCAGTTCTCCGACTAGCGGGAGTAAGGATACGCAGTATTTT.

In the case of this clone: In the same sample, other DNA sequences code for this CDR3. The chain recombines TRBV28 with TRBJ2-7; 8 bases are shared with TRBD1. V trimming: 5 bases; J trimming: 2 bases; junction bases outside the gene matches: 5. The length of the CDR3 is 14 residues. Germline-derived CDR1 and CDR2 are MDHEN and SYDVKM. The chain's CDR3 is CASSPRDRPYEQYF. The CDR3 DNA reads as TGTGCCAGCAGTCCGAGGGACAGGCCCTACGAGCAGTACTTC.

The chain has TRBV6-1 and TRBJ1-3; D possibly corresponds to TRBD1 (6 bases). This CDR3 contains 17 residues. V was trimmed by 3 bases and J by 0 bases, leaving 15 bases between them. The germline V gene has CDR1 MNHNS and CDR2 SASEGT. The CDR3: CASSDREGVGSGNTIYF. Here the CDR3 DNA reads TGTGCCAGCAGTGATAGGGAGGGGGTAGGCTCTGGAAACACCATATATTTT.

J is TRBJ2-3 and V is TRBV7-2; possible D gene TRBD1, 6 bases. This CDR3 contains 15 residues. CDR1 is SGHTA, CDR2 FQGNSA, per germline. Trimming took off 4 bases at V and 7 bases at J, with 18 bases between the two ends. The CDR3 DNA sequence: TGTGCCAGCAGCTCACAGGGATGGGGTCCCTATACGCAGTATTTT. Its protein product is CASSSQGWGPYTQYF.

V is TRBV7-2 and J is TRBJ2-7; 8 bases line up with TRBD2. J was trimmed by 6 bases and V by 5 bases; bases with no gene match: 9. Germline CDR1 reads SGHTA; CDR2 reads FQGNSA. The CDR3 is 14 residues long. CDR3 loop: CASSQGLAGTEQYF. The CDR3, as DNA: TGTGCCAGCAGCCAGGGGCTAGCGGGCACCGAGCAGTACTTC.

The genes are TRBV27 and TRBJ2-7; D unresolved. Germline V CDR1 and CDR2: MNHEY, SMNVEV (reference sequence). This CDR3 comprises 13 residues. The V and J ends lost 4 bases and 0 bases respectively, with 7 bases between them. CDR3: CASSYHSSYEQYF. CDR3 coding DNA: TGTGCCAGCAGTTACCACAGCTCCTACGAGCAGTACTTC.

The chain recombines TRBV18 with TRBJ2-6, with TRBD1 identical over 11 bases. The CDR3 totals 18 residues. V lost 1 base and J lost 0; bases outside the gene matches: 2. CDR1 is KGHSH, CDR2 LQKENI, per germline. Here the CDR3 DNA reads TGTGCCAGCTCACCACTCGGACAGGGGGCCTCTGGGGCCAACGTCCTGACTTTC. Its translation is CASSPLGQGASGANVLTF.

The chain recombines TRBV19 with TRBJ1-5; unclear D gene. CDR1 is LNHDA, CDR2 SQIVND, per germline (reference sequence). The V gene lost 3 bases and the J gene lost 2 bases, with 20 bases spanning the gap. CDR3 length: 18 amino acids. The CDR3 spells CASSIRPVAPGGNQPQHF. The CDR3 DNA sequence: TGTGCCAGTAGTATTCGTCCCGTCGCCCCCGGAGGCAATCAGCCCCAGCATTTT.

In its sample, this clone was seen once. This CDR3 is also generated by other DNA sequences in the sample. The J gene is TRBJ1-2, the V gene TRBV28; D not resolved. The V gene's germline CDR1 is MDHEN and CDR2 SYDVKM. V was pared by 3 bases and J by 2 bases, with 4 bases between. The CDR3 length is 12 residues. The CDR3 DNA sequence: TGTGCCAGCAGTTTTCGGAACTATGGCTACACCTTC. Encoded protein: CASSFRNYGYTF.

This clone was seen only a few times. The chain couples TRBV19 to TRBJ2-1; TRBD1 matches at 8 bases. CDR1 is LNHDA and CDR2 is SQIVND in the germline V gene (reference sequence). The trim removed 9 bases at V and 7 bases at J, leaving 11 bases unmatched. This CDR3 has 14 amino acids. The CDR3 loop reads CASKFRQGRNEQFF. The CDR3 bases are TGTGCCAGCAAATTCCGACAGGGGAGGAATGAGCAGTTCTTC.

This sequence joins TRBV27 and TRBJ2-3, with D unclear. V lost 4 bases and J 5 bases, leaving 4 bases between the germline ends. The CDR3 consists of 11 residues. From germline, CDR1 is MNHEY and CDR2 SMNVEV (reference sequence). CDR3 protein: CASSSGDTQYF. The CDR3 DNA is TGTGCCAGCAGTTCCGGAGATACGCAGTATTTT.

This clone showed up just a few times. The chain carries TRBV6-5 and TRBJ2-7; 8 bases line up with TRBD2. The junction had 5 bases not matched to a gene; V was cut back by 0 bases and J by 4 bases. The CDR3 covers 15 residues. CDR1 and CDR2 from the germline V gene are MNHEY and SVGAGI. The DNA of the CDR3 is TGTGCCAGCAGTTACTCGAGTAGCGGGATTTACGAGCAGTACTTC. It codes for CASSYSSSGIYEQYF.

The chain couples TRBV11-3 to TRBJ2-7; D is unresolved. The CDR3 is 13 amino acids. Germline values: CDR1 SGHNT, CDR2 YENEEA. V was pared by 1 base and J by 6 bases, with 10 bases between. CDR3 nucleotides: TGTGCCAGCAGCTTAGGGTTTTCCCGCGAGCAGTACTTC. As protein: CASSLGFSREQYF.

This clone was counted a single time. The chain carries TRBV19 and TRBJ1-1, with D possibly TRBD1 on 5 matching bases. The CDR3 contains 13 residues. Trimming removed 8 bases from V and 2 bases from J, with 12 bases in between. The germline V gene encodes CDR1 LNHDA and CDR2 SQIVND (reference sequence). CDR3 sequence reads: CASYGGFNTEAFF. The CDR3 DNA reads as TGTGCCAGTTATGGGGGGTTTAACACTGAAGCTTTCTTT.

CDR3 sequence reads: CASSFLTSGYTDTQYF. In DNA form, the CDR3 reads TGCGCCAGCAGCTTTTTGACTAGCGGTTACACAGATACGCAGTATTTT. The chain employs TRBV5-1 and TRBJ2-3; TRBD2 matches at 9 bases. This CDR3 comprises 16 residues. V dropped 2 bases and J dropped 2; count of bases not matched to a gene: 6. Germline assignment: CDR1 SGHRS and CDR2 YFSETQ.

The CDR3 region has the DNA TGCAGCGTTGCGGCGGGAGGCACAGATACGCAGTATTTT. Translation: CSVAAGGTDTQYF. This sequence joins TRBV29-1 and TRBJ2-3; 7 bases are a match to TRBD2. The CDR3 is made up of 13 amino acids. Germline V gives CDR1 SQVTM, CDR2 ANQGSEA. V shed 4 bases and J 1 base; nucleotides not matched to a gene: 2.